The 27 T cell receptor beta chains below all came from one sample that was sequenced in a study of T-cell memory formation after mild COVID-19. TCRdb ran MiXCR on the 5' RACE reads and lists one entry per CDR3 protein. This sample has 550,000 to 600,000 distinct CDR3 sequences; less than 25% occur once, and the top ten carry about 8.2%. The sequenced sample was PBMCs or a T cell subset sorted from them (not recorded which). Receptors were obtained from an adult woman who had mild COVID-19 (a few samples of this study predate the infection). Cell type and time point are not known.

This clonotype has only a few counts. This chain links TRBV27 with TRBJ2-7; 11 bases are a match to TRBD2. The CDR3 extends over 16 amino acids. Germline lookup yields CDR1 MNHEY and CDR2 SMNVEV (reference sequence). J lost 7 bases, V lost 1 base, and 9 bases had no gene match. The DNA for the CDR3 is TGTGCCAGCAGTTTATTCTTAGTAGCGGGAGGGTTGGAGCAGTACTTC. Protein product: CASSLFLVAGGLEQYF.

V and J are TRBV7-6 and TRBJ1-5; maybe TRBD1 (5 bases). The CDR3 has 12 residues. The germline V gene has CDR1 SGHVS and CDR2 FNYEAQ. V dropped 7 bases and J dropped 9 bases, with 13 bases sitting between them. CDR3 in DNA: TGTGCCAGCAACCCCCTTGGGGGGCCCCAGCATTTT. It translates to CASNPLGGPQHF. Full variable domain (missing parts from reference TRBV7-6 and TRBJ1-5): GAGVSQSPRYKVTKRGQDVALRCDPISGHVSLYWYRQALGQGPEFLTYFNYEAQQDKSGLPNDRFSAERPEGSISTLTIQRTEQRDSAMYRCASNPLGGPQHFGDGTRLSIL.

CDR3 sequence (DNA): TGCAGTGCCGTACCAGGATACAACGAGCAGTACTTC. As protein: CSAVPGYNEQYF. The rearrangement links TRBV20-1 to TRBJ2-7; no clear D gene. The germline V and J ends were trimmed by 6 bases and 5 bases, with 14 bases remaining between them. There are 12 residues in the CDR3. Germline CDR1 and CDR2: DFQATT and SNEGSKA (reference sequence).

In its sample, this clonotype was seen a few times. The V gene is TRBV20-1, the J gene TRBJ2-3, with D perhaps assigned TRBD1 or TRBD2 (5 bases each). This CDR3 comprises 16 residues. CDR1 and CDR2 from the germline V gene are DFQATT and SNEGSKA (reference sequence). Trimming stripped 2 bases from V and 0 bases from J, with 15 bases between. CDR3 coding DNA: TGCAGTGCTAGATCCTCGAGGGGATATAGCACAGATACGCAGTATTTT. Translated, it gives CSARSSRGYSTDTQYF.

The rearrangement links TRBV11-2 to TRBJ1-2; 9 bases match TRBD1. The V and J ends lost 5 bases and 3 bases, in that order; junction bases with no gene match: 10. The CDR3 loop spans 16 amino acids. CDR1 SGHAT and CDR2 FQNNGV come from the germline V gene. The CDR3 DNA follows: TGTGCCAGCAGCCCACACGCACAGGGGGCGCACTATGGCTACACCTTC. Protein: CASSPHAQGAHYGYTF.

The chain has TRBV5-6 and TRBJ1-1, with 8 positions matching TRBD1. V lost 0 bases to trimming and J lost 1 base; unmatched junction nucleotides: 2. This CDR3 contains 15 residues. Germline CDR1 reads SGHDT; CDR2 reads YYEEEE. The CDR3 coding sequence is TGTGCCAGCAGCTTGGGACAGGGGAAGAACACTGAAGCTTTCTTT. Its protein product is CASSLGQGKNTEAFF. The full variable domain, completed using reference TRBV5-6 and TRBJ1-1, is DAGVTQSPTHLIKTRGQQVTLRCSPKSGHDTVSWYQQALGQGPQFIFQYYEEEERQRGNFPDRFSGHQFPNYSSELNVNALLLGDSALYLCASSLGQGKNTEAFFGQGTRLTVV.

Only a few counts were recorded for this clonotype. The chain has TRBV5-1 and TRBJ1-1, with 9 bases identical to TRBD1. The CDR3 covers 15 residues. Germline lookup yields CDR1 SGHRS and CDR2 YFSETQ. V lost 4 bases to trimming and J lost 4 bases; unmatched junction nucleotides: 8. The CDR3 loop reads CASSPTTGGGTEAFF. CDR3 nucleotides: TGCGCCAGCAGCCCAACGACAGGGGGTGGCACTGAAGCTTTCTTT.

This clonotype has at least ten counts. The rearrangement links TRBV7-8 to TRBJ2-7; D call uncertain. Germline-derived CDR1 and CDR2 are SGHVS and FQNEAQ. The V gene lost 5 bases and the J gene lost 1 base, with 9 bases spanning the gap. The CDR3 has 13 amino acids. CDR3 coding DNA: TGTGCCAGCAGCAGTTCCGGATCCTACGAGCAGTACTTC. Translated: CASSSSGSYEQYF.

This clonotype appeared a single time. The chain uses TRBV20-1 and TRBJ2-3; 8 positions agree with TRBD2. There are 15 residues in the CDR3. With V trimmed by 0 bases and J by 1 base, 3 bases remained unmatched. Looked up from germline, CDR1 is DFQATT and CDR2 is SNEGSKA (reference sequence). The CDR3 DNA is TGCAGTGCTAGAGATTTAGCGGGACGCACAGATACGCAGTATTTT. It translates to CSARDLAGRTDTQYF.

This clonotype was detected ten times or more. This chain uses TRBV12-3 or TRBV12-4 with TRBJ2-3; 7 bases match TRBD1. V lost 6 bases to trimming and J lost 6 bases; unmatched junction nucleotides: 3. The CDR3 totals 12 residues. The CDR3 is CASRAQGDTQYF. DNA of the CDR3: TGTGCCAGCAGGGCACAGGGGGATACGCAGTATTTT.

This clonotype occurred a few times. The V and J genes are TRBV29-1 and TRBJ1-4; no reliable D call. The germline V and J ends were trimmed by 4 bases and 8 bases, with 8 bases remaining between them. This CDR3 has 11 residues. Germline V gene data show CDR1 as SQVTM and CDR2 as ANQGSEA. CDR3 protein: CSVAIGEKLFF. CDR3 bases: TGCAGCGTTGCCATTGGAGAAAAACTGTTTTTT.

This chain joins TRBV6-5 and TRBJ2-1, with 10 bases fitting TRBD1. With V trimmed by 5 bases and J by 7 bases, 8 bases remained unmatched. The length of the CDR3 is 15 residues. The V gene's germline CDR1 is MNHEY and CDR2 SVGAGI. The CDR3 sequence is CASSRDRGRRNEQFF. In nucleotides, the CDR3 is TGTGCCAGCAGTCGAGACAGGGGGCGACGGAATGAGCAGTTCTTC.

This clonotype was detected a few times. The V gene is TRBV4-1, the J gene TRBJ2-4, with D perhaps given as TRBD1 or TRBD2 (5 bases each). CDR3 length: 13 residues. CDR1 and CDR2 from the germline V gene are MGHRA and YSYEKL. The V end was cut by 0 bases, the J end by 16 bases, with 16 bases between. The CDR3 region has the DNA TGCGCCAGCAGCCAAGAAGGGACCACAGTGAACTACTTC. Encoded protein: CASSQEGTTVNYF.

This clonotype was recorded a few times. This rearrangement joins TRBV24-1 to TRBJ2-1, with 9 positions matching TRBD1. Trimming removed 4 bases from V and 3 bases from J; junction bases left unmatched: 6. There are 16 residues in the CDR3. The germline V gene has CDR1 KGHDR and CDR2 SFDVKD. In DNA, the CDR3 is TGTGCCACCAGTGACAGCGGGACAGGGCTCTACAATGAGCAGTTCTTC. Its translation is CATSDSGTGLYNEQFF.

The rearrangement links TRBV5-6 to TRBJ1-2, with D unclear. The CDR3 runs 15 residues. Per germline, CDR1 SGHDT and CDR2 YYEEEE. Trimming removed 0 bases at V and 1 base at J, with 10 bases between. CDR3: CASSLAGGDNYGYTF. The CDR3 DNA reads TGTGCCAGCAGCTTGGCCGGCGGTGATAACTATGGCTACACCTTC.

The chain links TRBV6-5 to TRBJ2-7, with D perhaps matching TRBD1 or TRBD2 (5 bases each). There are 14 residues in the CDR3. Trimming cost V 5 bases and J 3 bases, with 14 bases left between them. Germline CDR1 reads MNHEY; CDR2 reads SVGAGI. The CDR3 spells CASSVSGTDYEQYF. CDR3 coding DNA: TGTGCCAGCAGTGTCTCCGGGACCGACTACGAGCAGTACTTC.

The genes are TRBV12-3 or TRBV12-4 and TRBJ2-7; D unclear. This CDR3 is 13 amino acids long. Between the trimmed V and J ends, which lost 3 bases and 1 base, there was a span of 7 bases. CDR3 loop: CASSLTVSYEQYF. The CDR3, as DNA: TGTGCCAGCAGTTTGACGGTGTCCTACGAGCAGTACTTC.

This clonotype was counted only a few times. The genes are TRBV5-1 and TRBJ2-1, with 8 bases that match TRBD2. V gave up 0 bases and J gave up 6 bases; unmatched junction bases: 11. The CDR3 runs 17 residues. The germline gives CDR1 SGHRS, CDR2 YFSETQ. The CDR3 nucleotides read TGCGCCAGCAGCTTGGCCCTGACCGGGACTAGTTTCAATGAGCAGTTCTTC. Translation: CASSLALTGTSFNEQFF.

This chain links TRBV4-3 with TRBJ2-7, with D possibly TRBD2 on 6 matching bases. V shed 0 bases and J shed 6 bases, with 9 bases lying between them. Germline V lookup: CDR1 LGHNA, CDR2 YSLEER. The CDR3 totals 13 residues. The DNA for the CDR3 is TGCGCCAGCAGCCAAGATTTCGGGGGCGAGCAGTACTTC. As protein: CASSQDFGGEQYF.

The rearrangement joins TRBV6-5 to TRBJ1-4, with 9 bases fitting TRBD1. Germline-derived CDR1 and CDR2 are MNHEY and SVGAGI. The CDR3 contains 13 residues. V trimming: 5 bases; J trimming: 7 bases; junction bases outside the gene matches: 2. The CDR3 nucleotides read TGTGCCAGCAGTGCGGACAGGGGTGAAAAACTGTTTTTT. Its protein is CASSADRGEKLFF.

The chain employs TRBV5-1 and TRBJ1-1; D gene uncertain. CDR3 length: 17 amino acids. The germline V gene has CDR1 SGHRS and CDR2 YFSETQ. With 4 bases removed from V and 0 bases from J, the gap between germline ends came to 19 bases. In DNA, the CDR3 is TGCGCCAGCAGCCGAACGACGGACGGCACATTGAACACTGAAGCTTTCTTT. Its translation is CASSRTTDGTLNTEAFF.

This clonotype was seen a handful of times. Here the CDR3 DNA reads TGTGCCAGCAGCCTACGGGCACAGGTCTACGAGCAGTACTTC. Its translation is CASSLRAQVYEQYF. This chain links TRBV7-2 with TRBJ2-7; a possible D gene is TRBD1 (5 bases). Germline loops: CDR1 SGHTA, CDR2 FQGNSA. The V end lost 5 bases, the J end lost 3 bases, and 14 bases lay between the germline ends. The CDR3 is 14 amino acids. The full variable domain, in which reference TRBV7-2 and TRBJ2-7 provide the parts outside the CDR3, is GAGVSQSPSNKVTEKGKDVELRCDPISGHTALYWYRQSLGQGLEFLIYFQGNSAPDKSGLPSDRFSAERTGGSVSTLTIQRTQQEDSAVYLCASSLRAQVYEQYFGPGTRLTVT.

The sample holds many counts of this clonotype. The rearrangement joins TRBV20-1 to TRBJ1-6; D perhaps matches TRBD1 (5 bases). CDR1 and CDR2 from the germline V gene are DFQATT and SNEGSKA (reference sequence). Between the trimmed V and J ends, which lost 4 bases and 1 base, there was a span of 11 bases. This CDR3 has 15 amino acids. The CDR3 spells CSAKEAGSYNSPLHF. In DNA form, the CDR3 reads TGCAGTGCTAAAGAGGCAGGGTCCTATAATTCACCCCTCCACTTT.

This chain links TRBV12-3 or TRBV12-4 with TRBJ2-6; 7 positions agree with TRBD1. CDR3 length: 16 amino acids. V trimming: 4 bases; J trimming: 0 bases; junction bases outside the gene matches: 3. The CDR3 loop reads CASSSSGGSGANVLTF. The CDR3 coding sequence is TGTGCCAGCAGTTCGTCAGGGGGCTCTGGGGCCAACGTCCTGACTTTC.

The J gene is TRBJ2-3, the V gene TRBV30; 15 bases match TRBD2. V shed 1 base, J shed 1 base, and the junction held 6 bases outside the gene matches. Germline V gene lookup returns CDR1 GTSNPN and CDR2 SVGIG (reference sequence). The CDR3 spans 18 residues. In DNA, the CDR3 is TGTGCCTGGAGTGCAGGGGGACTAGCGGGAGGAGGCACAGATACGCAGTATTTT. This codes for CAWSAGGLAGGGTDTQYF.

This clonotype was recorded a few times. The V call is TRBV6-2 or TRBV6-3, the J call TRBJ2-1, with 15 positions matching TRBD2. V shed 6 bases, J shed 9 bases, and the junction held 9 bases outside the gene matches. The CDR3 extends over 16 amino acids. Germline lookup yields CDR1 MNHEY and CDR2 SVGEGT. The CDR3 coding sequence is TGTGCCAGCAGCCGCGGACTAGCGGGAGGGCCGGGTGAGCAGTTCTTC. Protein: CASSRGLAGGPGEQFF.

This clonotype was observed a few times. V is TRBV24-1 and J is TRBJ2-1, with 7 bases that match TRBD1. Looked up from germline, CDR1 is KGHDR and CDR2 is SFDVKD. Trimming cost V 1 base and J 3 bases; bases outside gene matches: 5. CDR3 length: 16 residues. The CDR3 coding sequence is TGTGCCACCAGTGATTTAGGGGACAGTTACTACAATGAGCAGTTCTTC. This codes for CATSDLGDSYYNEQFF.